This T cell receptor (beta chain) was sequenced in a study of identical twins. Healthy Caucasian donors formed the entire cohort. There are 14 residues in the CDR3. The V end lost 4 bases, the J end lost 7 bases, and 15 bases lay between the germline ends. Germline V CDR1 and CDR2: SGHDT, YYEEEE. The study's findings and limits: A partial confounding effect on zero-insertion analyses could come from invariant MAIT and iNKT cells.

TCRdb independently ran MiXCR on the 5' RACE reads; one entry per CDR3 protein. The top ten hold 35% to 45% of the sample, which has about 190,000 distinct CDR3 sequences, approximately 16% seen once. This clonotype was counted between two and nine times. Antigen specificity is unknown. The same sample was also used in a study of T cells expressing NK-cell markers. That source notes: There were seven HCMV-seropositive donors and one seronegative donor among the eight sequenced. Dominant NKG2C+ clonotypes accounted for about 1.0-8% of CD8+ T cells in six donors.

The chain has TRBV5-6 and TRBJ2-1, with D tentatively TRBD1 or TRBD2 (5 bases each). Sequenced material: CD8+ T cells sorted from blood. This clonotype originated in a woman aged 18-29 years in good health. CDR3 in amino acids: CASSLGTTWNEQFF. CDR3 DNA sequence: TGTGCCAGCAGCCTGGGGACCACCTGGAATGAGCAGTTCTTC.